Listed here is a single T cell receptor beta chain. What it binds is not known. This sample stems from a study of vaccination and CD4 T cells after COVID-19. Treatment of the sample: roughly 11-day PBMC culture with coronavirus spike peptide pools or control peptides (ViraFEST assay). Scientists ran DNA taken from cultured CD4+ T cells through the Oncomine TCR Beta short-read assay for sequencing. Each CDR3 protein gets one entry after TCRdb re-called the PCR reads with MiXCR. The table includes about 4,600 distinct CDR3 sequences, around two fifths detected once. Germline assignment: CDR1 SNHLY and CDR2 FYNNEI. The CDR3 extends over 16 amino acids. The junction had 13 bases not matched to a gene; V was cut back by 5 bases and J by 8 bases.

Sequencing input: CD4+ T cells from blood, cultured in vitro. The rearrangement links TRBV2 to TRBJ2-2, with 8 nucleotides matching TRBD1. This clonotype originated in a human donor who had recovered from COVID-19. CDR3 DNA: TGTGCCAGCAGTCGGGGACAGGTGTACTCGTCGGGGGAGCTGTTTTTT. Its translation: CASSRGQVYSSGELFF.